A single sample is the source of the 10 T cell receptor beta chains below, sequenced in a study of blood T cell repertoires in COVID-19. The table came from immunoSEQ multiplex PCR; TCRdb's copy has only in-frame clones and leaves some out. The sample includes about 62,000 clones, around 91% of them seen just once. Sequenced material: peripheral blood. The source of these receptors is a woman aged 55-69 years with COVID-19, enrolled during active disease.

The chain uses TRBV6-6 and TRBJ2-3, with 8 bases aligning to TRBD1. Germline values: CDR1 MNHNY, CDR2 SVGAGI (reference sequence). The length of the CDR3 is 15 residues. The junction had 9 bases not matched to a gene; V was cut back by 6 bases and J by 4 bases. DNA of the CDR3: TGTGCCAGCAGCAGAAGACAGGGGTATTCAGATACGCAGTATTTT. Translating gives CASSRRQGYSDTQYF.

V is TRBV19 and J is TRBJ1-4; D perhaps matches TRBD1 (5 bases). Germline CDR1 reads LNHDA; CDR2 reads SQIVND (reference sequence). This CDR3 region has 13 residues. V was trimmed by 4 bases and J by 13 bases, leaving 16 bases between them. CDR3 nucleotides: TGTGCCAGTAGTACCCTAATCGCCCAGGGACTGTTTTTT. Protein product: CASSTLIAQGLFF. The full variable domain, in which reference TRBV19 and TRBJ1-4 provide the parts outside the CDR3, is DGGITQSPKYLFRKEGQNVTLSCEQNLNHDAMYWYRQDPGQGLRLIYYSQIVNDFQKGDIAEGYSVSREKKESFPLTVTSAQKNPTAFYLCASSTLIAQGLFFGSGTQLSVL.

The chain joins TRBV30 to TRBJ1-5, with 10 nucleotides matching TRBD1. V gave up 1 base and J gave up 4 bases; unmatched junction bases: 4. The CDR3 loop spans 15 amino acids. In germline, CDR1 is GTSNPN, CDR2 SVGIG (reference sequence). CDR3 protein: CAWSAGTGENQPQHF. For the CDR3, the DNA is TGTGCCTGGAGTGCTGGGACAGGGGAAAATCAGCCCCAGCATTTT.

DNA of the CDR3: TGTGCCAGCAGCCAACTCCGAGGCAATCAGCCCCAGCATTTT. This translates into CASSQLRGNQPQHF. The chain couples TRBV3-1 (or the pseudogene TRBV3-2) to TRBJ1-5, with unresolved D. The V gene lost 2 bases and the J gene lost 2 bases, with 7 bases spanning the gap. The CDR3 spans 14 residues. Germline V gene lookup returns CDR1 LGHDT and CDR2 YNNKEL (reference sequence).

The rearrangement joins TRBV18 to TRBJ1-6; 9 bases align to TRBD1. The CDR3 consists of 16 residues. V lost 3 bases, J lost 10 bases, and 10 bases stayed unmatched. Germline CDR1 and CDR2: KGHSH and LQKENI. The DNA for the CDR3 is TGTGCCAGCTCACCGGGGACAGGGAGTCGAGGATCACCCCTCCACTTT. Translating gives CASSPGTGSRGSPLHF. The whole variable domain, filled in from reference TRBV18 and TRBJ1-6, reads NAGVMQNPRHLVRRRGQEARLRCSPMKGHSHVYWYRQLPEEGLKFMVYLQKENIIDESGMPKERFSAEFPKEGPSILRIQQVVRGDSAAYFCASSPGTGSRGSPLHFGNGTRLTVT.

V usage is TRBV13 and J usage is TRBJ1-4; 7 bases match TRBD1. The germline gives CDR1 PRHDT, CDR2 FYEKMQ (reference sequence). With 5 bases clipped from V and 7 bases from J, the junction kept 10 bases outside the gene matches. The CDR3 is 15 residues long. The CDR3, as DNA: TGTGCCAGCAGCACTCACAGGGGCGCGGGTGAAAAACTGTTTTTT. It encodes CASSTHRGAGEKLFF.

This chain connects TRBV3-1 (or the pseudogene TRBV3-2) to TRBJ1-6, with 7 bases lining up with TRBD1. CDR1 is LGHDT, CDR2 YNNKEL, per germline (reference sequence). The CDR3 is made up of 19 amino acids. The J segment lost 5 bases and the V segment lost 1 base, leaving 14 bases of the junction unmatched. The CDR3 loop is CASSQANRGSFFDNSPLHF. The CDR3 DNA sequence: TGTGCCAGCAGCCAAGCGAACAGGGGCTCCTTTTTTGATAATTCACCCCTCCACTTT.

The chain recombines TRBV19 with TRBJ2-2, with TRBD1 as a possible D gene (5 bases). CDR1 and CDR2 from the germline V gene are LNHDA and SQIVND (reference sequence). The CDR3 covers 14 residues. The V end was cut by 2 bases, the J end by 6 bases, with 10 bases between. CDR3 bases: TGTGCCAGTAGTATAAATTGGGGCCCCGGGGAGCTGTTTTTT. Translated: CASSINWGPGELFF. Full variable domain (rest looked up from reference TRBV19 and TRBJ2-2): DGGITQSPKYLFRKEGQNVTLSCEQNLNHDAMYWYRQDPGQGLRLIYYSQIVNDFQKGDIAEGYSVSREKKESFPLTVTSAQKNPTAFYLCASSINWGPGELFFGEGSRLTVL.

This clone was seen a single time. This rearrangement joins TRBV11-3 to TRBJ2-1, with D perhaps TRBD1 (5 bases). This CDR3 is built from 15 residues. From germline, CDR1 is SGHNT and CDR2 YENEEA. V was clipped by 5 bases and J by 5 bases, with 16 bases between them. The DNA for the CDR3 is TGTGCCAGCAGCCCCCAGGGCCTCAGGAACAATGAGCAGTTCTTC. Translation gives CASSPQGLRNNEQFF. Full variable domain (missing parts from reference TRBV11-3 and TRBJ2-1): EAGVVQSPRYKIIEKKQPVAFWCNPISGHNTLYWYLQNLGQGPELLIRYENEEAVDDSQLPKDRFSAERLKGVDSTLKIQPAELGDSAVYLCASSPQGLRNNEQFFGPGTRLTVL.

The rearrangement joins TRBV7-2 to TRBJ1-6; TRBD1 aligns across 9 bases. In germline, CDR1 is SGHTA, CDR2 FQGNSA. The CDR3 covers 14 residues. Trimming cost V 2 bases and J 10 bases; bases outside gene matches: 3. The CDR3 protein is CASSLLTGGSPLHF. As DNA, the CDR3 is TGTGCCAGCAGCTTATTGACAGGGGGATCACCCCTCCACTTT. The whole variable domain, filled in from reference TRBV7-2 and TRBJ1-6, reads GAGVSQSPSNKVTEKGKDVELRCDPISGHTALYWYRQSLGQGLEFLIYFQGNSAPDKSGLPSDRFSAERTGGSVSTLTIQRTQQEDSAVYLCASSLLTGGSPLHFGNGTRLTVT.